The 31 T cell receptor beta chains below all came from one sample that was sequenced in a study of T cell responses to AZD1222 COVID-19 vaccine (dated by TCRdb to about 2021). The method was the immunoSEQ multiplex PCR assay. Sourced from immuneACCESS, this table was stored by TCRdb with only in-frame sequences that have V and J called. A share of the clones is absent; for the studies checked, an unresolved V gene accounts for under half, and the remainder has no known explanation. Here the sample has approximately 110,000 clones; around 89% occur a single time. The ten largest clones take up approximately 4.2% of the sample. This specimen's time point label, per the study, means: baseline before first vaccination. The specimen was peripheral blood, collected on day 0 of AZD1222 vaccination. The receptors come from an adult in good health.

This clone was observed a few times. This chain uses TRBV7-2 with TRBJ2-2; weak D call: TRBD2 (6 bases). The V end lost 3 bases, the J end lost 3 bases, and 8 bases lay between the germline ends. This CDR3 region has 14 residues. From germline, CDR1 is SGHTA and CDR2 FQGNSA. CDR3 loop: CASSFSGYTGELFF. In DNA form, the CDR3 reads TGTGCCAGCAGCTTTAGCGGATACACCGGGGAGCTGTTTTTT.

The CDR3 is CASSQVAGVNTGELFF. CDR3 DNA: TGTGCCAGCAGCCAAGTAGCGGGGGTCAACACCGGGGAGCTGTTTTTT. The chain recombines TRBV4-2 with TRBJ2-2, with 9 bases matching TRBD2. V was pared by 1 base and J by 2 bases, with 2 bases of the junction left unmatched. The CDR3 contains 16 residues. Looked up from germline, CDR1 is LGHNA and CDR2 is YNFKEQ.

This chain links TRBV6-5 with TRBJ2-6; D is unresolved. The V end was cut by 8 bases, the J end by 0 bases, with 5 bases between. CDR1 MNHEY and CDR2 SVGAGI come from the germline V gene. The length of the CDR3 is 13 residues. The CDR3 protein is CASASSGANVLTF. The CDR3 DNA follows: TGTGCCAGCGCTTCCTCTGGGGCCAACGTCCTGACTTTC.

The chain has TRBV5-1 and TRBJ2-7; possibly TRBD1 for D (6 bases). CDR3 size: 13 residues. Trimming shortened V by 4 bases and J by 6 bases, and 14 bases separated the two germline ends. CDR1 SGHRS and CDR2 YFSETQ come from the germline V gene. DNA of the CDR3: TGCGCCAGCAGCAGCGACAGGATGAGCGAGCAGTACTTC. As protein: CASSSDRMSEQYF.

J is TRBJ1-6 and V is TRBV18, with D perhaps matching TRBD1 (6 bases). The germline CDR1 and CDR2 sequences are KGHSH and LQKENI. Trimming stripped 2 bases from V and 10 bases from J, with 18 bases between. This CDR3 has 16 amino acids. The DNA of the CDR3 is TGTGCCAGCTCACCATTCCGGGGGGCGGAGGGGTCACCCCTCCACTTT. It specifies CASSPFRGAEGSPLHF.

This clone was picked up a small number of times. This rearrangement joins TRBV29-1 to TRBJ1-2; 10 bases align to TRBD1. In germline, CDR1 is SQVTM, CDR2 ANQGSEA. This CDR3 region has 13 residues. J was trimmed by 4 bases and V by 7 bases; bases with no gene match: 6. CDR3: CSAQTGGGYGYTF. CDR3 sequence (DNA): TGCAGCGCCCAGACAGGGGGCGGCTATGGCTACACCTTC.

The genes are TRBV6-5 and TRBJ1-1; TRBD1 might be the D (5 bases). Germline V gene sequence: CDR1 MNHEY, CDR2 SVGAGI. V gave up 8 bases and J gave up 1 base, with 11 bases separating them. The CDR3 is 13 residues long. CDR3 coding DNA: TGTGCCAGCGGCCGGGGACCGAACACTGAAGCTTTCTTT. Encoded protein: CASGRGPNTEAFF.

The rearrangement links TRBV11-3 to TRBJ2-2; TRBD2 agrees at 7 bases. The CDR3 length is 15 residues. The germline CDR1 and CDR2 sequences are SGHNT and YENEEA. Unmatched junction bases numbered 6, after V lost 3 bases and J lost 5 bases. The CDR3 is CASSLGGRVTGELFF. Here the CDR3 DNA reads TGTGCCAGCAGCTTGGGCGGGAGAGTTACCGGGGAGCTGTTTTTT.

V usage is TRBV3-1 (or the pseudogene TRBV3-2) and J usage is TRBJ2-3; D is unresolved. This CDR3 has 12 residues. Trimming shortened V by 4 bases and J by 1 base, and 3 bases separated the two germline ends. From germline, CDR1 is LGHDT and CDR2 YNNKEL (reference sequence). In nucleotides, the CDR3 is TGTGCCAGCAGCCGGGGCACAGATACGCAGTATTTT. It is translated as CASSRGTDTQYF.

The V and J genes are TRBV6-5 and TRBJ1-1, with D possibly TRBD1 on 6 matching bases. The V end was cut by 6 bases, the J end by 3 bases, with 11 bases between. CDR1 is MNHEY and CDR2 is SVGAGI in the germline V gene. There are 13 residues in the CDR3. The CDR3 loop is CASSPRTDTEAFF. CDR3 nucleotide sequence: TGTGCCAGCAGCCCCCGGACAGACACTGAAGCTTTCTTT.

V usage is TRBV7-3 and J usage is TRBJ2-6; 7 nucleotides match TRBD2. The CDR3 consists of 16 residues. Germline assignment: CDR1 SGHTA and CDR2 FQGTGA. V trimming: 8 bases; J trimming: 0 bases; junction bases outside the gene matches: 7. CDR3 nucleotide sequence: TGTGCCAGCCGACCGGGGGGAGACTCTGGGGCCAACGTCCTGACTTTC. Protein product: CASRPGGDSGANVLTF.

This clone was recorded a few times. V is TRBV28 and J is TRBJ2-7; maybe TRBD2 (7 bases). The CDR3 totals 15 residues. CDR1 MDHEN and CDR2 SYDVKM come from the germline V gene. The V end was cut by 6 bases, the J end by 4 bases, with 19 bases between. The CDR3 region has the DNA TGTGCCAGCAGGGGGGCTAGCGGAGTTGTGTACGAGCAGTACTTC. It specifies CASRGASGVVYEQYF.

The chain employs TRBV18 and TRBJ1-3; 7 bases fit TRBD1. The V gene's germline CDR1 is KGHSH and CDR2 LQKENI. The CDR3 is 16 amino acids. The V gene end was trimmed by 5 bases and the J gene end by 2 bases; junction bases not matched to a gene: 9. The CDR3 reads CASSTGTALAGNTIYF. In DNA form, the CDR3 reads TGTGCCAGCTCAACCGGGACAGCATTGGCTGGAAACACCATATATTTT.

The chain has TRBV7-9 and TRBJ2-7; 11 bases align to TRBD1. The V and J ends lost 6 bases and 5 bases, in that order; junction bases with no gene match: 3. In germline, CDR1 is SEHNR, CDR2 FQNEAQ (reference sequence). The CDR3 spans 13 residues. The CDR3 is CASRRTGGNEQYF. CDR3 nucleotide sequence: TGTGCCAGCAGGAGGACAGGGGGCAACGAGCAGTACTTC.

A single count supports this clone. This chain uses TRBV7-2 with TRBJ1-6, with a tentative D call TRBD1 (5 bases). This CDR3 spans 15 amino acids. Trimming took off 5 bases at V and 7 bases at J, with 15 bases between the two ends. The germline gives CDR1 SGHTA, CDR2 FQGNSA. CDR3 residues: CASSVGPANNSPLHF. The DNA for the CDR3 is TGTGCCAGCAGCGTGGGACCGGCCAACAATTCACCCCTCCACTTT.

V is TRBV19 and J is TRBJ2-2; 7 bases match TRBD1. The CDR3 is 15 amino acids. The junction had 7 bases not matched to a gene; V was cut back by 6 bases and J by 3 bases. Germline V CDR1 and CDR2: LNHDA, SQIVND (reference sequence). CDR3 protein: CASSRQGADTGELFF. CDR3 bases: TGTGCCAGTAGCAGACAGGGAGCCGACACCGGGGAGCTGTTTTTT.

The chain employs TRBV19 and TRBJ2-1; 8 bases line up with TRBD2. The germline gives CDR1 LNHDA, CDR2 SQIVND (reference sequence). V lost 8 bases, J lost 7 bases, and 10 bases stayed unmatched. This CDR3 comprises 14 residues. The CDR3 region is CASLDPGTRNEQFF. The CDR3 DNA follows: TGTGCCAGTCTAGATCCCGGGACTAGAAATGAGCAGTTCTTC.

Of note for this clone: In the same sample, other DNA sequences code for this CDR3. In nucleotides, the CDR3 is TGTGCTAGTGGTTTGGACACAGATACGCAGTATTTT. The encoded protein is CASGLDTDTQYF. This chain uses TRBV12-5 with TRBJ2-3; D is undetermined. There are 12 residues in the CDR3. Per germline, CDR1 LGHNT and CDR2 FRNRAP. V was trimmed by 1 base and J by 2 bases, leaving 1 base between them.

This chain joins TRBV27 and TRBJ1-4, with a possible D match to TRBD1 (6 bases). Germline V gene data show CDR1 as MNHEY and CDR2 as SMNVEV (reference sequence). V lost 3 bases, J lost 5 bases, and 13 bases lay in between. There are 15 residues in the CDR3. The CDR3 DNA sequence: TGTGCCAGCAGTTTCAGGGGACGAGCGAATGAAAAACTGTTTTTT. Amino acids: CASSFRGRANEKLFF.

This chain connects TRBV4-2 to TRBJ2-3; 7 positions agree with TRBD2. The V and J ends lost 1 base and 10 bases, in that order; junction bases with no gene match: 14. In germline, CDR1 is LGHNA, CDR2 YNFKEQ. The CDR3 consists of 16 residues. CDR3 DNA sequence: TGTGCCAGCAGCCAAGCGACTAGCATTAATCGCGGTGCGCAGTATTTT. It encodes CASSQATSINRGAQYF.

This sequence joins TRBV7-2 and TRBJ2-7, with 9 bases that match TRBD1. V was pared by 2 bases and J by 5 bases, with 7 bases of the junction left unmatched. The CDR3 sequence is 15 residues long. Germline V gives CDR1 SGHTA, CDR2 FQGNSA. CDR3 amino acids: CASSLTGGARNEQYF. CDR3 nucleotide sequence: TGTGCCAGCAGCTTAACAGGGGGCGCAAGGAACGAGCAGTACTTC.

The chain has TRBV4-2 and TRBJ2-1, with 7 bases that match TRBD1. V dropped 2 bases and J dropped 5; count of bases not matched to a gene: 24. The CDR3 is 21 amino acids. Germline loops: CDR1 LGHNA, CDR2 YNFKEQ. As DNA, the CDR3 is TGTGCCAGCAGCCAATACCACGCTACAGGGGTCAGCTCGTTCCCCCACAATGAGCAGTTCTTC. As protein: CASSQYHATGVSSFPHNEQFF.

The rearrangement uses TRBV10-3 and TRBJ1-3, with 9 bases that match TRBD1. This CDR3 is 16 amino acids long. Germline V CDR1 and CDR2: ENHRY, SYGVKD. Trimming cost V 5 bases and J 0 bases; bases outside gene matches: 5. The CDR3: CAISTTGGNSGNTIYF. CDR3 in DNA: TGTGCCATCAGTACGACAGGGGGTAACTCTGGAAACACCATATATTTT.

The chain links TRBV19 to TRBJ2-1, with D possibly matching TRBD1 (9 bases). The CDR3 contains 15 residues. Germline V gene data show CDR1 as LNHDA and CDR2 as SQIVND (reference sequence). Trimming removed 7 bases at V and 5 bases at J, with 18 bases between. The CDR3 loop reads CASKLAGQGHNEQFF. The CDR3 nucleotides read TGTGCCAGTAAATTAGCGGGACAGGGTCACAATGAGCAGTTCTTC.

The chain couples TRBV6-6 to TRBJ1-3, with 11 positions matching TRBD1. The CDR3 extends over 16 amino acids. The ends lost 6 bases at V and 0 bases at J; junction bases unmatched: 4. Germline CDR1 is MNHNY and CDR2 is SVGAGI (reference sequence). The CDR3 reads CASRDRGLLSGNTIYF. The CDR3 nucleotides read TGTGCCAGCAGGGACAGGGGGCTTCTCTCTGGAAACACCATATATTTT.

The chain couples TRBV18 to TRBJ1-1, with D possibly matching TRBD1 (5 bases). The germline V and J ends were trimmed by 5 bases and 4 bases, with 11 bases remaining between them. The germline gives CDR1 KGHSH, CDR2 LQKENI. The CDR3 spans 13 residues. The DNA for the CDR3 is TGTGCCAGCTCAGTTCAGGGTTCCACTGAAGCTTTCTTT. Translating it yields CASSVQGSTEAFF.

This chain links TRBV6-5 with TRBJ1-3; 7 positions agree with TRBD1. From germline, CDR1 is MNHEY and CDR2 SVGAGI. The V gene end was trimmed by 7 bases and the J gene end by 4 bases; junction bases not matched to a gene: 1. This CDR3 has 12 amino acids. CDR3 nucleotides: TGTGCCAGCAAGGACAGGGGAAACACCATATATTTT. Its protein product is CASKDRGNTIYF.

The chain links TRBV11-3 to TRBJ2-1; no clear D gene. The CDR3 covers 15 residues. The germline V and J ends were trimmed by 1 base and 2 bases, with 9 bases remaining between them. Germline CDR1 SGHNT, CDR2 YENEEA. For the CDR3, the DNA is TGTGCCAGCAGCTTAGGTTCCTACACCTACAATGAGCAGTTCTTC. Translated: CASSLGSYTYNEQFF.

CDR3 amino acids: CASRGTGGGGYTF. The CDR3 DNA reads TGTGCCAGCAGGGGGACAGGGGGCGGCGGCTACACCTTC. The rearrangement joins TRBV2 to TRBJ1-2, with 12 nucleotides matching TRBD1. CDR1 SNHLY and CDR2 FYNNEI come from the germline V gene. V shed 6 bases and J 8 bases; nucleotides not matched to a gene: 4. The CDR3 covers 13 residues.

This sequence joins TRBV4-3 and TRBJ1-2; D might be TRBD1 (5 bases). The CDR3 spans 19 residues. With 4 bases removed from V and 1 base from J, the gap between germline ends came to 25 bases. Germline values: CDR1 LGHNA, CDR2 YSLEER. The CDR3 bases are TGCGCCAGCAGCCCCAACCCAAGGGGCTGGGGAGGGGATAACTATGGCTACACCTTC. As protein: CASSPNPRGWGGDNYGYTF.

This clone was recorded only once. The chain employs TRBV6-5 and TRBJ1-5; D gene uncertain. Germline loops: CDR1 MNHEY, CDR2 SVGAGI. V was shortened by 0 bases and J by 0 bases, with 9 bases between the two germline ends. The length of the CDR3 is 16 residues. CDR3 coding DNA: TGTGCCAGCAGTTACTCGACACCCTATAGCAATCAGCCCCAGCATTTT. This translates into CASSYSTPYSNQPQHF.